Presented here are 16 T cell receptor beta chains from one specimen sequenced in a study of blood T cell repertoires in COVID-19. TCRdb's copy holds only in-frame clones and misses some; the assay was immunoSEQ multiplex PCR. There are approximately 210,000 clones in the sample; 70% to 90% occur only once, and approximately 7.6% lies in the top ten. The sequenced sample was PBMCs or T cells enriched from blood (not recorded which). These receptors originate from a woman between 18 and 29 years old who had recovered from COVID-19.

This rearrangement joins TRBV2 to TRBJ2-5; D remains unclear. The V and J ends lost 6 bases and 7 bases respectively, with 6 bases between them. The germline gives CDR1 SNHLY, CDR2 FYNNEI. The CDR3 sequence is 10 residues long. The DNA for the CDR3 is TGTGCCAGCAGGGCTGGGACCCAGTACTTC. It is translated as CASRAGTQYF.

Regarding this clone: One junction end does not reproduce the germline sequence, and a read error may be involved. V and J are TRBV2 and TRBJ1-5, with no clear D. The CDR3 spans 15 residues. Per germline, CDR1 SNHLY and CDR2 FYNNEI. The CDR3 spells CASSDGPGSNQPQHF. Written as DNA, the CDR3 is TGTGCCAGCAGTGATGGCCCGGGGTCAAATCAGCCTCAGCATTTT.

The rearrangement joins TRBV23-1 to TRBJ1-2; D is perhaps TRBD1 (5 bases). TRBV23-1 is annotated as an ORF whose role is uncertain. This CDR3 comprises 13 residues. V was clipped by 8 bases and J by 4 bases, with 14 bases between them. The CDR3 DNA is TGCGCCAGCCCCAGGGTGTCGGGCTATGGCTACACCTTC. This codes for CASPRVSGYGYTF.

V usage is TRBV19 and J usage is TRBJ2-7; 10 nucleotides align to TRBD1. The CDR3 runs to 15 residues. Germline V lookup: CDR1 LNHDA, CDR2 SQIVND (reference sequence). Trimming removed 5 bases from V and 5 bases from J; junction bases left unmatched: 9. This CDR3 is CASSPGETGGDEQYF. The DNA of the CDR3 is TGTGCCAGTAGTCCGGGAGAGACAGGGGGCGACGAGCAGTACTTC.

The CDR3 DNA reads as TGCGCCAGCAGGAGGCTAGTAGATGACGGGGAGCTGTTTTTT. Amino acid sequence: CASRRLVDDGELFF. This chain joins TRBV5-1 and TRBJ2-2; no clear D. The CDR3 has 14 amino acids. Germline assignment: CDR1 SGHRS and CDR2 YFSETQ. Deletions cut 5 bases from V and 7 bases from J, with 15 bases between.

This chain uses TRBV28 with TRBJ1-2; no clear D gene. Germline V CDR1 and CDR2: MDHEN, SYDVKM. The germline V and J ends were trimmed by 6 bases and 4 bases, with 15 bases remaining between them. The CDR3 is 14 residues long. The CDR3, as DNA: TGTGCCAGCAGAGAGGATCACCGCTCCTATGGCTACACCTTC. It specifies CASREDHRSYGYTF.

V is TRBV28 and J is TRBJ1-2; perhaps TRBD1 as D (5 bases). V shed 8 bases and J shed 5 bases, with 21 bases lying between them. The CDR3 extends over 15 amino acids. Germline V gene sequence: CDR1 MDHEN, CDR2 SYDVKM. The CDR3 protein is CASGGFRSVGYGYTF. CDR3 sequence (DNA): TGTGCCAGCGGGGGGTTTCGGAGTGTTGGTTATGGCTACACCTTC.

This clone was detected once. The chain uses TRBV18 and TRBJ1-5; the match to TRBD1 covers 9 bases. Germline values: CDR1 KGHSH, CDR2 LQKENI. This CDR3 contains 19 residues. The junction had 14 bases not matched to a gene; V was cut back by 3 bases and J by 2 bases. DNA of the CDR3: TGTGCCAGCTCACCGTATACGGGACAGGGCTTTAATCGCAATCAGCCCCAGCATTTT. It yields the protein CASSPYTGQGFNRNQPQHF.

The V gene is TRBV5-1, the J gene TRBJ2-3; D perhaps matches TRBD2 (6 bases). The CDR3 extends over 14 amino acids. Germline CDR1 reads SGHRS; CDR2 reads YFSETQ. V was clipped by 4 bases and J by 6 bases, with 15 bases between them. CDR3 loop: CASSTSREGDTQYF. The CDR3 DNA is TGCGCCAGCAGCACTAGCCGAGAGGGGGATACGCAGTATTTT.

This clone was seen a single time. V gene TRBV4-1 combines with J gene TRBJ1-6; D not certain. Trimming removed 0 bases from V and 10 bases from J, with 7 bases in between. The germline V gene has CDR1 MGHRA and CDR2 YSYEKL. The CDR3 is made up of 13 amino acids. The CDR3 nucleotides are TGCGCCAGCAGCCAAGAATGGAGGTCACCCCTCCACTTT. Protein product: CASSQEWRSPLHF.

V is TRBV19 and J is TRBJ1-1; D is undetermined. V lost 1 base and J lost 4, with 7 bases in between. Germline V gene sequence: CDR1 LNHDA, CDR2 SQIVND (reference sequence). CDR3 length: 13 residues. CDR3 in DNA: TGTGCCAGTAGTATAGTAGATATCACTGAAGCTTTCTTT. Its translation: CASSIVDITEAFF.

The chain couples TRBV7-9 to TRBJ1-4, with D possibly being TRBD1 (5 bases). This CDR3 spans 13 amino acids. The V gene lost 0 bases and the J gene lost 13 bases, with 12 bases spanning the gap. Germline V gene sequence: CDR1 SEHNR, CDR2 FQNEAQ (reference sequence). CDR3 coding DNA: TGTGCCAGCAGCTTAGCGTTGTCCGGGGGACTGTTTTTT. Amino acid sequence: CASSLALSGGLFF.

The chain couples TRBV6-5 to TRBJ1-1; D is uncertain. This CDR3 comprises 13 residues. The V end lost 0 bases, the J end lost 4 bases, and 6 bases lay between the germline ends. Germline CDR1 is MNHEY and CDR2 is SVGAGI. In nucleotides, the CDR3 is TGTGCCAGCAGTTACTCTGAGAGCACTGAAGCTTTCTTT. Residues: CASSYSESTEAFF.

This chain joins TRBV30 and TRBJ2-1; D unresolved. This CDR3 region has 13 residues. V lost 0 bases and J 2 bases, leaving 5 bases between the germline ends. Per germline, CDR1 GTSNPN and CDR2 SVGIG (reference sequence). This chain's CDR3 is CAWSVKPYNEQFF. In DNA form, the CDR3 reads TGTGCCTGGAGTGTTAAGCCCTACAATGAGCAGTTCTTC.

The chain recombines TRBV19 with TRBJ2-1; D might be TRBD1 (6 bases). This CDR3 region has 15 residues. Deletions cut 4 bases from V and 0 bases from J, with 10 bases between. Per the germline V gene, CDR1 is LNHDA and CDR2 is SQIVND (reference sequence). The CDR3 sequence is CASSTQGNSYNEQFF. In DNA form, the CDR3 reads TGTGCCAGTAGTACGCAGGGGAACTCCTACAATGAGCAGTTCTTC.

The rearrangement joins TRBV27 to TRBJ2-3; possibly TRBD2 for D (5 bases). Germline assignment: CDR1 MNHEY and CDR2 SMNVEV (reference sequence). This CDR3 has 15 residues. Trimming left V 5 bases short and J 9 bases short, with 21 bases between. CDR3 residues: CASSRILGSSGTQYF. The CDR3 DNA reads TGTGCCAGCAGTAGGATCTTGGGGAGCTCCGGAACGCAGTATTTT.